This TCR beta chain came from a study of STAT5B mutations in CD4+ large granular lymphocyte leukemia. Whole-study context: Healthy donors showed HLA-associated enrichment of the CDR3 'QG' motif.

The survey-level immunoSEQ assay was used. Method: immunoSEQ multiplex PCR; TCRdb's copy keeps in-frame clones and lacks some. The profile shows tens of thousands of clones, roughly 70% of them singletons. This receptor was obtained from a human donor in good health. Sequenced material: CD4+ T cells from blood buffy coats.

CDR3 in DNA: TGTGCCAGCAGTGGACAGGGAACACGGTACTATGGCTACACCTTC. It specifies CASSGQGTRYYGYTF. The chain combines TRBV5-5 with TRBJ1-2; TRBD1 matches 8 bases. The junction had 9 bases not matched to a gene; V was cut back by 5 bases and J by 3 bases. In germline, CDR1 is SGHKS, CDR2 YYEKEE (reference sequence). The CDR3 spans 15 residues.